These 23 T cell receptor beta chains share one sample of origin, sequenced in a study of beta chain features in type 1 diabetes. Every bit of the isolated RNA underwent reverse transcription, so sequencing read expressed TCRB transcripts. The assay was immunoSEQ multiplex PCR, and TCRdb's table has in-frame clones only and misses some. The sample has about 320,000 clones; around 13% are singletons. What was sequenced was central memory CD4+ T cells from blood. The receptors were gathered from a man under 40 in good health.

The chain links TRBV19 to TRBJ2-5; the D gene is possibly TRBD1 (6 bases). The CDR3 is 18 amino acids. Trimming pared 3 bases from V and 0 bases from J, leaving 20 bases between. The V gene's germline CDR1 is LNHDA and CDR2 SQIVND (reference sequence). CDR3 amino acids: CASSIRGTSRTYQETQYF. DNA of the CDR3: TGTGCCAGTAGTATTAGGGGGACGAGCCGAACCTACCAAGAGACCCAGTACTTC. Supplemented by reference TRBV19 and TRBJ2-5, the full variable domain reads DGGITQSPKYLFRKEGQNVTLSCEQNLNHDAMYWYRQDPGQGLRLIYYSQIVNDFQKGDIAEGYSVSREKKESFPLTVTSAQKNPTAFYLCASSIRGTSRTYQETQYFGPGTRLLVL.

This clone was observed a handful of times. DNA of the CDR3: TGCGCCAGCAGCCACAGGACAGGGGGCGGCTATGGCTACACCTTC. Encoded protein: CASSHRTGGGYGYTF. This chain connects TRBV4-3 to TRBJ1-2; TRBD1 aligns across 11 bases. Per germline, CDR1 LGHNA and CDR2 YSLEER. J gave up 4 bases and V 3 bases, and 4 bases lay outside the gene matches. The length of the CDR3 is 15 residues.

This clone was seen a few times. The rearrangement uses TRBV27 and TRBJ2-7; unclear D gene. Per germline, CDR1 MNHEY and CDR2 SMNVEV (reference sequence). Trimming took off 7 bases at V and 0 bases at J, with 13 bases between the two ends. The CDR3 has 14 amino acids. CDR3 DNA sequence: TGTGCCAGCATTAACCCTTCGGCCTCCTACGAGCAGTACTTC. This encodes CASINPSASYEQYF.

Only a few counts were recorded for this clone. This rearrangement joins TRBV5-4 to TRBJ2-2, with 13 bases fitting TRBD2. Germline assignment: CDR1 SGHNT and CDR2 YYREEE (reference sequence). J was trimmed by 3 bases and V by 4 bases; bases with no gene match: 6. The CDR3 has 17 residues. Written as DNA, the CDR3 is TGTGCCAGCAGCCGAAGACTAGCGGGGGGTTACACCGGGGAGCTGTTTTTT. Translation: CASSRRLAGGYTGELFF.

This clone has more than one count but fewer than ten. The chain joins TRBV19 to TRBJ2-1; no reliable D call. Germline V gene sequence: CDR1 LNHDA, CDR2 SQIVND (reference sequence). Trimming shortened V by 3 bases and J by 7 bases, and 4 bases separated the two germline ends. The CDR3 has 11 amino acids. The CDR3 sequence: CASSIINEQFF. The CDR3 region has the DNA TGTGCCAGTAGTATTATAAATGAGCAGTTCTTC.

This clone has more than one count but fewer than ten. The rearrangement links TRBV2 to TRBJ1-2, with D unclear. Germline lookup yields CDR1 SNHLY and CDR2 FYNNEI. This CDR3 has 11 residues. V was cut by 2 bases and J by 8 bases, with 6 bases left in between. CDR3 in amino acids: CASSEIGGYTF. The CDR3 coding sequence is TGTGCCAGCAGTGAAATCGGCGGCTACACCTTC.

The chain combines TRBV9 with TRBJ2-1; D remains ambiguous. Germline CDR1 and CDR2: SGDLS and YYNGEE. The ends were cut back, 3 bases at V and 4 bases at J, with 11 bases in the middle. The CDR3 covers 14 residues. The CDR3: CASSGRQSYNEQFF. CDR3 coding DNA: TGTGCCAGCAGCGGCAGGCAATCATACAATGAGCAGTTCTTC.

This clone was seen a handful of times. At one of its ends the junction is not consistent with the germline gene, which may arise from a read error. Other DNA sequences from this sample encode an identical CDR3 as well. The J gene is TRBJ2-3, the V gene TRBV6-1, with 10 positions matching TRBD2. CDR3 length: 16 residues. CDR1 is MNHNS and CDR2 is SASEGT in the germline V gene. CDR3 nucleotide sequence: TGTGCCAGCAGTGTGTCTAGCGGGAGCCGCACGGATACGCAGTATTTT. Translation gives CASSVSSGSRTDTQYF.

The chain joins TRBV19 to TRBJ2-1, with 7 bases lining up with TRBD1. In germline, CDR1 is LNHDA, CDR2 SQIVND (reference sequence). With 8 bases clipped from V and 4 bases from J, the junction kept 2 bases outside the gene matches. The CDR3 has 12 amino acids. The CDR3 reads CASGDRYNEQFF. CDR3 bases: TGTGCCAGTGGGGACAGATACAATGAGCAGTTCTTC.

In its sample, this clone was seen many times. This sequence joins TRBV29-1 and TRBJ1-4; D uncertain. The CDR3 consists of 11 residues. Germline-derived CDR1 and CDR2 are SQVTM and ANQGSEA. The CDR3 nucleotides are TGCAGTGCCGGAAGTTTCGAAAAACTGTTTTTT. This gives the protein CSAGSFEKLFF.

The V call is TRBV11-2, the J call TRBJ2-5; TRBD1 agrees at 7 bases. The V gene's germline CDR1 is SGHAT and CDR2 FQNNGV. The CDR3 contains 16 residues. The trim removed 5 bases at V and 4 bases at J, leaving 13 bases unmatched. The CDR3 is CASSDQGLPGGETQYF. Here the CDR3 DNA reads TGTGCCAGCAGCGACCAGGGGCTCCCAGGGGGAGAGACCCAGTACTTC.

The chain couples TRBV18 to TRBJ1-2, with D tentatively TRBD1 (6 bases). Germline values: CDR1 KGHSH, CDR2 LQKENI. Trimming stripped 4 bases from V and 9 bases from J, with 12 bases between. The CDR3 is 12 residues long. The CDR3 spells CASSRPGQSYTF. The CDR3 DNA follows: TGTGCCAGCTCACGACCAGGACAGAGCTACACCTTC. The variable domain in full, with the rest retrieved from reference TRBV18 and TRBJ1-2, is NAGVMQNPRHLVRRRGQEARLRCSPMKGHSHVYWYRQLPEEGLKFMVYLQKENIIDESGMPKERFSAEFPKEGPSILRIQQVVRGDSAAYFCASSRPGQSYTFGSGTRLTVV.

This clone appeared a few times. The chain carries TRBV28 and TRBJ2-5; D unclear. Trimming took 6 bases from V and 3 from J, leaving 14 bases between them. Germline V gives CDR1 MDHEN, CDR2 SYDVKM. The CDR3 covers 14 residues. The CDR3 nucleotides are TGTGCCAGCAGCACCAAAGTCCTAAAAGAGACCCAGTACTTC. Its translation is CASSTKVLKETQYF.

In this sample, this clone turned up a few times. V gene TRBV7-2 combines with J gene TRBJ1-2; D uncertain. V lost 4 bases to trimming and J lost 8 bases, with 14 bases between them. CDR3 size: 13 residues. CDR1 and CDR2 from the germline V gene are SGHTA and FQGNSA. The CDR3 loop reads CASSSVGFGGYTF. In DNA, the CDR3 is TGTGCCAGCAGCTCAGTCGGGTTCGGAGGCTACACCTTC. Together with reference TRBV7-2 and TRBJ1-2, the CDR3 gives the full variable domain: GAGVSQSPSNKVTEKGKDVELRCDPISGHTALYWYRQSLGQGLEFLIYFQGNSAPDKSGLPSDRFSAERTGGSVSTLTIQRTQQEDSAVYLCASSSVGFGGYTFGSGTRLTVV.

This clone was recorded a few times. The genes are TRBV5-8 and TRBJ2-1; no definite D call. The CDR3 length is 13 residues. Germline assignment: CDR1 SGHTS and CDR2 YDEGEE. Trimming took 0 bases from V and 7 from J, leaving 8 bases between them. The CDR3 coding sequence is TGTGCCAGCAGCTTGGGCCTAGAGAATGAGCAGTTCTTC. It yields the protein CASSLGLENEQFF.

The V and J genes are TRBV7-6 and TRBJ1-2; 7 bases match TRBD1. V shed 2 bases and J 2 bases; nucleotides not matched to a gene: 2. The length of the CDR3 is 14 residues. Germline CDR1 and CDR2: SGHVS and FNYEAQ. The CDR3 protein is CASSLSTGNYGYTF. DNA for the CDR3: TGTGCCAGCAGCTTATCGACAGGGAACTATGGCTACACCTTC. The entire variable domain, with the rest obtained from reference TRBV7-6 and TRBJ1-2, is as follows: GAGVSQSPRYKVTKRGQDVALRCDPISGHVSLYWYRQALGQGPEFLTYFNYEAQQDKSGLPNDRFSAERPEGSISTLTIQRTEQRDSAMYRCASSLSTGNYGYTFGSGTRLTVV.

This chain links TRBV29-1 with TRBJ2-7; TRBD1 is a possible D gene (5 bases). The CDR3 totals 14 residues. Germline values: CDR1 SQVTM, CDR2 ANQGSEA. V was clipped by 0 bases and J by 1 base, with 10 bases between them. CDR3: CSVEDRDKSYEQYF. In DNA form, the CDR3 reads TGCAGCGTTGAAGACAGGGATAAGTCCTACGAGCAGTACTTC.

The genes are TRBV29-1 and TRBJ2-1, with 13 bases lining up with TRBD2. The CDR3 totals 15 residues. J gave up 8 bases and V 7 bases, and 11 bases lay outside the gene matches. Germline V gene sequence: CDR1 SQVTM, CDR2 ANQGSEA. The CDR3 coding sequence is TGCAGCGCTACTGGGACTAGCGGGATTTTTGATGAGCAGTTCTTC. This codes for CSATGTSGIFDEQFF.

This clone was detected ten times or more. This chain uses TRBV7-9 with TRBJ2-5; tentative D call: TRBD1 (5 bases). The CDR3 consists of 13 residues. CDR1 and CDR2 from the germline V gene are SEHNR and FQNEAQ (reference sequence). Between the trimmed V and J ends, which lost 3 bases and 2 bases, there was a span of 7 bases. The CDR3 DNA is TGTGCCAGCAGCTTTAGGGGACAAGAGACCCAGTACTTC. Translated: CASSFRGQETQYF.

CDR3 DNA: TGTGCCAGCTCACCACCAACGAGTGGGGTGCAGTATTTT. Amino acid sequence: CASSPPTSGVQYF. This rearrangement joins TRBV18 to TRBJ2-3, with D unresolved. Germline V lookup: CDR1 KGHSH, CDR2 LQKENI. Trimming shortened V by 0 bases and J by 11 bases, and 12 bases separated the two germline ends. There are 13 residues in the CDR3.

This clone showed up many times. The genes are TRBV18 and TRBJ2-5, with 8 bases identical to TRBD2. The V and J ends lost 1 base and 5 bases, in that order; junction bases with no gene match: 9. This CDR3 region has 16 residues. Germline-derived CDR1 and CDR2 are KGHSH and LQKENI. The CDR3 sequence is CASSPRAGVGQETQYF. The CDR3 DNA is TGTGCCAGCTCACCACGAGCGGGAGTCGGCCAGGAGACCCAGTACTTC.

For the CDR3, the DNA is TGTGCCAGCAGCGTCAGGGGCGGCAAGAACACTGAAGCTTTCTTT. Translating gives CASSVRGGKNTEAFF. This chain links TRBV7-2 with TRBJ1-1; D possibly corresponds to TRBD1 (6 bases). CDR3 length equals 15 residues. V lost 5 bases and J 1 base, leaving 14 bases between the germline ends. The V gene's germline CDR1 is SGHTA and CDR2 FQGNSA.

The CDR3 spells CASRSGQFTEAFF. DNA for the CDR3: TGTGCCAGCAGATCTGGACAGTTCACTGAAGCTTTCTTT. J is TRBJ1-1 and V is TRBV6-6; D perhaps matches TRBD1 (6 bases). Germline CDR1 reads MNHNY; CDR2 reads SVGAGI (reference sequence). This CDR3 is built from 13 residues. Trimming took off 6 bases at V and 4 bases at J, with 12 bases between the two ends.